This record covers a single T cell receptor (beta chain). What it binds is not known. This sample is drawn from a study of monozygotic twins with inflammatory bowel disease. Across eight separate reactions for each sample, cDNA was made. Using TCRalpha and TCRbeta cDNA, the researchers carried out two nested PCRs that lasted roughly 16 and 10 cycles. Following a re-call of the 5' RACE reads, TCRdb has one entry per CDR3 protein and lacks DNA. Its table records around 99,000 distinct CDR3 sequences. CDR1 is MDHEN and CDR2 is SYDVKM in the germline V gene. CDR3 size: 14 residues. Study-wide results and caveats: Healthy co-twins had higher TCRbeta inverse Simpson diversity than their IBD twins. Immunosuppressive treatment differences may have increased patient repertoire variability.

This rearrangement joins TRBV28 to TRBJ2-5; the TRBD1 assignment by TCRdb is unverifiable without DNA. Sequenced material: blood. This clonotype originated in a human donor with ulcerative colitis or Crohn's disease, or a healthy co-twin of an affected twin (not recorded which). The CDR3 sequence is CASRRTGGQETQYF.